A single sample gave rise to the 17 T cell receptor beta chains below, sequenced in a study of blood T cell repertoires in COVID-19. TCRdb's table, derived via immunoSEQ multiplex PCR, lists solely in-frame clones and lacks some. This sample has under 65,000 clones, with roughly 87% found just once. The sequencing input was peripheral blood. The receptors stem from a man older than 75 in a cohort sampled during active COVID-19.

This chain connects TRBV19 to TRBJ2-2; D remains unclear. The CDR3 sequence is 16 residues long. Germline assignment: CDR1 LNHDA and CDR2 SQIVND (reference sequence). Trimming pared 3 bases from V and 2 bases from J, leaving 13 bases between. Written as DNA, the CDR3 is TGTGCCAGTAGTATTCAATGGCCCACAAACACCGGGGAGCTGTTTTTT. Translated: CASSIQWPTNTGELFF.

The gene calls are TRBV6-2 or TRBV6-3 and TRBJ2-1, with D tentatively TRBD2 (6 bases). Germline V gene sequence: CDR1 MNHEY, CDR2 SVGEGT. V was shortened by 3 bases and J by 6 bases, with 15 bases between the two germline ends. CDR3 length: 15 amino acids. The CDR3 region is CASSYLVSGSNEQFF. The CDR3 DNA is TGTGCCAGCAGTTATCTGGTTAGCGGTTCCAATGAGCAGTTCTTC.

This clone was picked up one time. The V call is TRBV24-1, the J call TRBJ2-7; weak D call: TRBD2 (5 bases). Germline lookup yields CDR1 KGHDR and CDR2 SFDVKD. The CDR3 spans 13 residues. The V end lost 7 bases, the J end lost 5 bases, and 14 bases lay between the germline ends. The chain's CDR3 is CATSARGSDEQYF. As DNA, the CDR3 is TGTGCCACCAGCGCCCGGGGATCAGACGAGCAGTACTTC.

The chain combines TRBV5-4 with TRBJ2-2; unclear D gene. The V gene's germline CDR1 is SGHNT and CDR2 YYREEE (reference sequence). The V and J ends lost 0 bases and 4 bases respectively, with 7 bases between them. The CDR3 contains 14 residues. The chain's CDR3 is CASSLAGATGELFF. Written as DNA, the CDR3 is TGTGCCAGCAGCTTGGCCGGAGCCACCGGGGAGCTGTTTTTT.

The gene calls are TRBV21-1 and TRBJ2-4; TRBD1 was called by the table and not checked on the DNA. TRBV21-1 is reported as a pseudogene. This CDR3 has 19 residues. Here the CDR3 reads CASSKGVTGGDKTKNIQYF. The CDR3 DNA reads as TGTGCCAGCAGCAAAGGGGTGACAGGGGGCGACAAAACCAAAAACATTCAGTACTTC.

CDR3: CASSSSVQGESQHF. CDR3 sequence (DNA): TGTGCCAGCAGCTCCTCCGTCCAGGGTGAGTCCCAGCATTTT. This rearrangement joins TRBV5-5 to TRBJ1-5; D might be TRBD1 (5 bases). This CDR3 has 14 amino acids. Germline V gene data show CDR1 as SGHKS and CDR2 as YYEKEE (reference sequence). Trimming left V 3 bases short and J 11 bases short, with 18 bases between.

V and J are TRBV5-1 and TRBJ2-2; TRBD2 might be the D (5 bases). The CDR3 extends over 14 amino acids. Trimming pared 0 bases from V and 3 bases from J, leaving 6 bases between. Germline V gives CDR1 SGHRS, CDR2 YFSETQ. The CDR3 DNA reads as TGCGCCAGCAGCTTGGCCGGGGACACCGGGGAGCTGTTTTTT. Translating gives CASSLAGDTGELFF.

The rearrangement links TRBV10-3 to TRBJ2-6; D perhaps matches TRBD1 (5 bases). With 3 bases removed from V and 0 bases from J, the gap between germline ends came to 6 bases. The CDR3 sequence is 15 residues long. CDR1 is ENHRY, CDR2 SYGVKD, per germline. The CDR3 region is CAISDRASGANVLTF. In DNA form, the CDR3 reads TGTGCCATCAGTGACAGGGCCTCTGGGGCCAACGTCCTGACTTTC.

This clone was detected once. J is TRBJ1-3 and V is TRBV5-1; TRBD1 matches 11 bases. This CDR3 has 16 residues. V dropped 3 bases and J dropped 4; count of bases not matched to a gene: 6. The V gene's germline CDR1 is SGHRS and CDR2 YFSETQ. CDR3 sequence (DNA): TGCGCCAGCAGCTCAGCCGGGACAGGGGGAGGAAACACCATATATTTT. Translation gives CASSSAGTGGGNTIYF.

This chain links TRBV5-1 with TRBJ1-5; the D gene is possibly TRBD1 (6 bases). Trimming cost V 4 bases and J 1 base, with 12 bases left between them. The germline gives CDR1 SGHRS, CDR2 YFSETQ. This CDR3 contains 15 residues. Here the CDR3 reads CASSPQGSSNQPQHF. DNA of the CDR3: TGCGCCAGCAGCCCACAGGGAAGCAGCAATCAGCCCCAGCATTTT. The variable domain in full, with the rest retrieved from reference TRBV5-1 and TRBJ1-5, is KAGVTQTPRYLIKTRGQQVTLSCSPISGHRSVSWYQQTPGQGLQFLFEYFSETQRNKGNFPGRFSGRQFSNSRSEMNVSTLELGDSALYLCASSPQGSSNQPQHFGDGTRLSIL.

CDR3 residues: CASSKTSGPWGEQYF. The CDR3 DNA is TGTGCCAGTAGTAAGACTAGCGGGCCGTGGGGCGAGCAGTACTTC. The chain is built from TRBV19 and TRBJ2-7, with 10 nucleotides matching TRBD2. J gave up 6 bases and V 4 bases, and 9 bases lay outside the gene matches. This CDR3 region has 15 residues. Germline V gene lookup returns CDR1 LNHDA and CDR2 SQIVND (reference sequence). Full variable domain (outside the CDR3, taken from reference TRBV19 and TRBJ2-7): DGGITQSPKYLFRKEGQNVTLSCEQNLNHDAMYWYRQDPGQGLRLIYYSQIVNDFQKGDIAEGYSVSREKKESFPLTVTSAQKNPTAFYLCASSKTSGPWGEQYFGPGTRLTVT.

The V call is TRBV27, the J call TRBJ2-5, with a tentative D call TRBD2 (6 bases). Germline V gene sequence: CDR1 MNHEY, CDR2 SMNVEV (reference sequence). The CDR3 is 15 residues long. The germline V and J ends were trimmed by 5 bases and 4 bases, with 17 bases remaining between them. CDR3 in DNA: TGTGCCAGCAGTGTGTCCCTCCGGGGAGGAGAGACCCAGTACTTC. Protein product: CASSVSLRGGETQYF.

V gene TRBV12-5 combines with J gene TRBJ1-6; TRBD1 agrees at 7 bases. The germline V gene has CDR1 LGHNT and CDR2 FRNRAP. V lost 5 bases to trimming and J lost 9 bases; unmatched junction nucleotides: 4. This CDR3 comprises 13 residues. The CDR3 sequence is CASGAGTVSPLHF. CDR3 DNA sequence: TGTGCTAGTGGTGCCGGGACAGTTTCACCCCTCCACTTT.

CDR3 sequence reads: CASSQTGGTAYGYTF. The CDR3 DNA sequence: TGCGCCAGCAGCCAAACGGGGGGGACAGCCTATGGCTACACCTTC. The rearrangement uses TRBV5-1 and TRBJ1-2; 7 bases align to TRBD1. CDR1 is SGHRS and CDR2 is YFSETQ in the germline V gene. V shed 4 bases, J shed 4 bases, and the junction held 10 bases outside the gene matches. The CDR3 has 15 residues.

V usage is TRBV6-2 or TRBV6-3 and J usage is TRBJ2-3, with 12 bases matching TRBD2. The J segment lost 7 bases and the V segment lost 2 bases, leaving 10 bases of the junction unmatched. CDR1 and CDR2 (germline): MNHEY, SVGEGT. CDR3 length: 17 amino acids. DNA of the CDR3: TGTGCCAGCAGTTACACCCCGGGACTAGCGGGCCTAAATACGCAGTATTTT. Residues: CASSYTPGLAGLNTQYF.

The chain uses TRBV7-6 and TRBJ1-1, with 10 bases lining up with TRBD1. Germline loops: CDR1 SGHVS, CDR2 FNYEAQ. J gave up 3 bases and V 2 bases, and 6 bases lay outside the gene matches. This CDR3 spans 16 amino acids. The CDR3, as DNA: TGTGCCAGCAGCTTACCGGACAGGGGGGAGGACACTGAAGCTTTCTTT. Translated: CASSLPDRGEDTEAFF.

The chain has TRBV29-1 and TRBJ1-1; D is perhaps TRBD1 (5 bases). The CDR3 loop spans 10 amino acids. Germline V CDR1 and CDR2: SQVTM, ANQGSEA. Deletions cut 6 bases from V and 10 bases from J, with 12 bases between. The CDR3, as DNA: TGCAGCGTCCTACAGGTTGCAGCTTTCTTT. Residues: CSVLQVAAFF.